This T cell receptor (beta chain) was sequenced for a study of neoadjuvant anti-PD-1 for oral cavity cancer. This CDR3 is 16 amino acids long. CDR1 and CDR2 (germline): MNHNS, SASEGT. V was pared by 2 bases and J by 1 base, with 13 bases between. The method was immunoSEQ multiplex PCR; TCRdb's version includes in-frame clones alone and lacks a portion of them. There are 13,000 or so clones in the sample; 71% occur only once, and 2.6% lies in the top ten. The time point denotes: after neoadjuvant nivolumab, at surgical resection. This TCR was sampled from a person aged 40 to 85 with oral cavity squamous cell carcinoma. Sequenced material: PBMCs, taken after nivolumab (anti-PD-1) treatment. The chain links TRBV6-1 to TRBJ2-3; TRBD1 or TRBD2 may be the D gene (5 bases each). CDR3: CASSESRGIGTDTQYF. Written as DNA, the CDR3 is TGTGCCAGCAGTGAATCGAGGGGTATTGGCACAGATACGCAGTATTTT.